Detailed here is one T cell receptor (beta chain). Original handling: Reference gene primers were amplified, and this amplification served to estimate nucleated cell counts. Assay: immunoSEQ multiplex PCR; the TCRdb copy retains only in-frame clones and omits some. V and J calls plus clone size are reproduced from that table; the DNA served to infer D and trimming. The sample has around 81,000 clones, around nine tenths seen once; the top ten hold 1.5% to 2.5%. These data come from a study of blood T cell repertoires in COVID-19. Study at large: The United States, Italy and Spain were the sources of the acute and convalescent COVID-19 samples. The analysed material was cDNA or gDNA that came from T cells, B-cell-depleted T cells, or PBMCs.

The V and J ends lost 6 bases and 5 bases, in that order; junction bases with no gene match: 10. The germline V gene encodes CDR1 LNHDA and CDR2 SQIVND (reference sequence). This CDR3 spans 15 amino acids. This receptor was identified in an older woman with acute or convalescent COVID-19. The chain is built from TRBV19 and TRBJ1-5; TRBD1 matches 7 bases. Sample: peripheral blood. The CDR3 DNA follows: TGTGCCAGTAGGGATGGACAGGCCTACGATCAGCCCCAGCATTTT. Translation gives CASRDGQAYDQPQHF.